This T cell receptor (beta chain) was found in a study of cytomegalovirus exposure and HLA in healthy donors. This CDR3 has 12 amino acids. The germline V gene has CDR1 SGHVS and CDR2 FQNEAQ. V was clipped by 3 bases and J by 6 bases, with 8 bases between them. Comment on this clone: Its antigen is unknown.

With 60 Vbeta and 13 Jbeta primers, the PCR was carried out. Methods used by the authors: Roughly 73 million unique TCR beta chains, 9.5 million to 11 million of them shared, were counted by a later analysis. Assay used: immunoSEQ multiplex PCR; TCRdb lists only in-frame clones, some missing. D and trimming were read from the DNA, whereas the V and J calls and clone size are those reported in that table. Of approximately 200,000 clones in the sample, over 70% were seen once. General study points: 15,000 to 20,000 TCR beta sequences were associated with HLA alleles at 0.05 false discovery rate in a later analysis. V- and J-gene trimming of TCR beta was linked (in a later analysis) to a missense DCLRE1C variant. Most likely, a cluster of highly shared sequence variants arose as a sequencing artifact.

The sample consisted of PBMCs. The clonotype originates from a woman in her late teens or twenties in good health and CMV-seronegative. The V and J genes are TRBV7-8 and TRBJ1-1; D unresolved. CDR3 protein: CASSFPGSEAFF. For the CDR3, the DNA is TGTGCCAGCAGCTTCCCCGGTTCTGAAGCTTTCTTT.